These 24 T cell receptor beta chains were all obtained from the same sample, sequenced in a study of blood T cell repertoires in COVID-19 (dated by TCRdb to about 2020). Preparation of the library involved the immunoSEQ multiplex PCR assay. TCRdb holds this immuneACCESS table with in-frame rearrangements only. Some clones are missing; in checked studies, unresolved V genes explain under half, and the rest has no known cause. The sample has over 200,000 clones on record, 87% of them singletons. Jointly, the top ten make up about 2% of the sample. Material for sequencing was peripheral blood. The receptors derive from a man aged 40-50 years with active or convalescent COVID-19.

This clone was picked up a small number of times. The gene calls are TRBV27 and TRBJ1-2, with 8 bases matching TRBD1. CDR3 length equals 15 residues. The trim removed 5 bases at V and 8 bases at J, leaving 13 bases unmatched. Germline V gene lookup returns CDR1 MNHEY and CDR2 SMNVEV (reference sequence). The DNA for the CDR3 is TGTGCCAGCAGTGTATGGGACAGGAGCCCCGGAGGCTACACCTTC. It is translated as CASSVWDRSPGGYTF.

This clone was observed a single time. For the CDR3, the DNA is TGCGCCAGCAGCTTCGGGGCGGGAGTCAATACGCAGTATTTT. Translating it yields CASSFGAGVNTQYF. The chain couples TRBV5-1 to TRBJ2-3; TRBD2 agrees at 7 bases. CDR3 length: 14 amino acids. V trimming: 2 bases; J trimming: 7 bases; junction bases outside the gene matches: 7. CDR1 and CDR2 from the germline V gene are SGHRS and YFSETQ.

The chain carries TRBV7-9 and TRBJ1-2, with 8 nucleotides matching TRBD1. Germline lookup yields CDR1 SEHNR and CDR2 FQNEAQ (reference sequence). The CDR3 sequence is 14 residues long. J gave up 3 bases and V 5 bases, and 5 bases lay outside the gene matches. The CDR3 spells CASSKPTGDYGYTF. The DNA for the CDR3 is TGTGCCAGCAGCAAACCGACAGGGGACTATGGCTACACCTTC.

The rearrangement joins TRBV27 to TRBJ1-6; TRBD1 agrees at 8 bases. J was trimmed by 2 bases and V by 10 bases; bases with no gene match: 10. Per germline, CDR1 MNHEY and CDR2 SMNVEV (reference sequence). This CDR3 region has 16 residues. In DNA, the CDR3 is TGTGCCACCAGAGGGGCAGGGGGCGCCTATAATTCACCCCTCCACTTT. It yields the protein CATRGAGGAYNSPLHF.

This clone was detected only once. The genes are TRBV2 and TRBJ2-1, with a weak D call TRBD1 (6 bases). Germline V gene lookup returns CDR1 SNHLY and CDR2 FYNNEI. The CDR3 is 15 amino acids. V gave up 4 bases and J gave up 4 bases, with 14 bases separating them. The CDR3 protein is CASSGEGGSYNEQFF. CDR3 DNA: TGTGCCAGCAGTGGGGAAGGGGGTAGTTACAATGAGCAGTTCTTC.

The rearrangement links TRBV7-3 to TRBJ2-3, with D perhaps TRBD1 (6 bases). The CDR3 has 14 amino acids. Germline values: CDR1 SGHTA, CDR2 FQGTGA. V lost 6 bases to trimming and J lost 0 bases, with 10 bases between them. The CDR3 DNA follows: TGTGCCAGCAGAGTGGGGGCTAGCACAGATACGCAGTATTTT. Translated, it gives CASRVGASTDTQYF.

This clone was seen just once. The rearrangement links TRBV27 to TRBJ2-3, with 7 positions matching TRBD1. The V gene end was trimmed by 0 bases and the J gene end by 2 bases; junction bases not matched to a gene: 2. CDR1 and CDR2 from the germline V gene are MNHEY and SMNVEV (reference sequence). The CDR3 spans 15 residues. CDR3 DNA: TGTGCCAGCAGTTTATCGACAGGGACCACAGATACGCAGTATTTT. This encodes CASSLSTGTTDTQYF.

The chain links TRBV15 to TRBJ2-1, with 16 bases identical to TRBD2. Germline V gene data show CDR1 as LNHNV and CDR2 as YYDKDF (reference sequence). The CDR3 has 15 amino acids. Germline trimming cut 3 bases from V and 7 bases from J; bases unmatched to any gene: 0. The CDR3 region is CATSRGLAGGNEQFF. The CDR3 DNA reads as TGTGCCACCAGCAGGGGACTAGCGGGGGGGAATGAGCAGTTCTTC.

This clone has just a few counts. The chain couples TRBV7-9 to TRBJ2-5; 8 bases line up with TRBD2. CDR1 and CDR2 from the germline V gene are SEHNR and FQNEAQ (reference sequence). The CDR3 loop spans 17 amino acids. Losses at the gene ends were 5 bases for V and 1 base for J; bases not matched to a gene: 12. CDR3 sequence: CASSLLGTGGPQETQYF. CDR3 coding DNA: TGTGCCAGCAGCCTTCTAGGAACGGGAGGGCCCCAAGAGACCCAGTACTTC.

The CDR3 spells CATSDPRGITRDTQYF. CDR3 coding DNA: TGTGCCACCAGTGATCCCCGGGGAATTACCCGGGATACGCAGTATTTT. The chain employs TRBV24-1 and TRBJ2-3, with a weak D call TRBD2 (5 bases). Per germline, CDR1 KGHDR and CDR2 SFDVKD. This CDR3 comprises 16 residues. The V and J ends lost 3 bases and 6 bases respectively, with 18 bases between them.

The rearrangement uses TRBV5-1 and TRBJ2-5; 7 bases are a match to TRBD2. This CDR3 spans 15 amino acids. The germline V gene has CDR1 SGHRS and CDR2 YFSETQ. The V and J ends lost 0 bases and 5 bases, in that order; junction bases with no gene match: 7. CDR3 loop: CASSLEPGAGETQYF. CDR3 DNA sequence: TGCGCCAGCAGCTTGGAACCGGGAGCGGGGGAGACCCAGTACTTC.

This chain connects TRBV27 to TRBJ2-1, with a weak D call TRBD1 (6 bases). Germline CDR1 MNHEY, CDR2 SMNVEV (reference sequence). Trimming removed 3 bases at V and 5 bases at J, with 20 bases between. This CDR3 is 17 amino acids long. The CDR3 nucleotides read TGTGCCAGCAGTTTGTTCGGCTATTACAGGGCGGACAATGAGCAGTTCTTC. It codes for CASSLFGYYRADNEQFF.

The chain carries TRBV28 and TRBJ2-1; possibly TRBD2 for D (6 bases). The CDR3 runs 14 residues. Germline V gene lookup returns CDR1 MDHEN and CDR2 SYDVKM. Trimming removed 9 bases at V and 1 base at J, with 13 bases between. DNA of the CDR3: TGTGCCAGTCATAGCGGTCCTTCCTACAATGAGCAGTTCTTC. Its protein product is CASHSGPSYNEQFF.

The chain links TRBV19 to TRBJ1-4; D uncertain. Germline assignment: CDR1 LNHDA and CDR2 SQIVND (reference sequence). Between the trimmed V and J ends, which lost 3 bases and 8 bases, there was a span of 13 bases. The CDR3 length is 14 residues. The DNA of the CDR3 is TGTGCCAGTAGTATCCGGGTCTCTGACGAAAAACTGTTTTTT. Encoded protein: CASSIRVSDEKLFF.

V and J are TRBV5-1 and TRBJ1-2; TRBD1 is a possible D gene (6 bases). Deletions cut 1 base from V and 13 bases from J, with 26 bases between. Germline values: CDR1 SGHRS, CDR2 YFSETQ. The CDR3 runs 16 residues. CDR3 DNA sequence: TGCGCCAGCAGCTTGTTCGAGAAGACAGGCCCACTAAAGGGCACCTTC. Translation: CASSLFEKTGPLKGTF.

This clone occurred once. This chain connects TRBV6-5 to TRBJ2-3; TRBD1 might be the D (5 bases). Per the germline V gene, CDR1 is MNHEY and CDR2 is SVGAGI. Trimming took off 11 bases at V and 1 base at J, with 16 bases between the two ends. CDR3 length equals 14 residues. CDR3: CAAPVGAGTDTQYF. The CDR3 nucleotides read TGTGCCGCCCCCGTAGGGGCAGGCACAGATACGCAGTATTTT.

The rearrangement links TRBV28 to TRBJ1-1; D ambiguous. V was trimmed by 6 bases and J by 11 bases, leaving 16 bases between them. From germline, CDR1 is MDHEN and CDR2 SYDVKM. The CDR3 has 12 residues. CDR3 DNA: TGTGCCAGCAGCCCCCTAGGGAGGGTGGCTTTCTTT. It codes for CASSPLGRVAFF.

The J gene is TRBJ1-6, the V gene TRBV30; D remains unclear. There are 16 residues in the CDR3. V was cut by 0 bases and J by 8 bases, with 17 bases left in between. Germline CDR1 is GTSNPN and CDR2 is SVGIG (reference sequence). The DNA of the CDR3 is TGTGCCTGGAGTGTCGCCCGGAGACTGGCTGATTCACCCCTCCACTTT. Translated: CAWSVARRLADSPLHF.

J is TRBJ2-3 and V is TRBV6-1; 8 bases are shared with TRBD1. The V gene's germline CDR1 is MNHNS and CDR2 SASEGT. V shed 3 bases and J 4 bases; nucleotides not matched to a gene: 6. The CDR3 totals 15 residues. The CDR3 DNA is TGTGCCAGCAGTGATACCCGGACAGGGTCAGATACGCAGTATTTT. Encoded protein: CASSDTRTGSDTQYF.

The J gene is TRBJ2-7, the V gene TRBV6-2 or TRBV6-3; D may be TRBD1 (6 bases). V was shortened by 5 bases and J by 2 bases, with 19 bases between the two germline ends. Germline CDR1 and CDR2: MNHEY and SVGEGT. CDR3 size: 16 residues. The CDR3 loop is CASSQPQARQAYEQYF. The CDR3 region has the DNA TGTGCCAGCAGTCAACCCCAGGCCCGACAGGCCTACGAGCAGTACTTC.

CDR3 region: CASPRAGGNTEAFF. CDR3 nucleotide sequence: TGTGCCAGCCCCAGGGCAGGGGGGAACACTGAAGCTTTCTTT. V is TRBV21-1 and J is TRBJ1-1; the table's D call, TRBD1, has no DNA check behind it. TRBV21-1 constitutes a pseudogene. The CDR3 is 14 amino acids.

J is TRBJ1-1 and V is TRBV28, with a weak D call TRBD1 (5 bases). The CDR3 is 16 amino acids. The V and J ends lost 4 bases and 2 bases respectively, with 17 bases between them. CDR1 MDHEN and CDR2 SYDVKM come from the germline V gene. Written as DNA, the CDR3 is TGTGCCAGCAGTTCCGTGATCGGGGGGAGTAACACTGAAGCTTTCTTT. This encodes CASSSVIGGSNTEAFF.

The V gene is TRBV19, the J gene TRBJ2-7, with TRBD1 matching over 9 bases. Germline V gene data show CDR1 as LNHDA and CDR2 as SQIVND (reference sequence). The CDR3 covers 15 residues. Germline trimming cut 6 bases from V and 1 base from J; bases unmatched to any gene: 7. Here the CDR3 DNA reads TGTGCCAGTAGCTCGACCGGGACAGGGTCCTACGAGCAGTACTTC. Protein: CASSSTGTGSYEQYF.

This chain links TRBV5-1 with TRBJ2-5, with D unclear. Germline CDR1 and CDR2: SGHRS and YFSETQ. Trimming took 0 bases from V and 4 from J, leaving 10 bases between them. The CDR3 runs to 14 residues. The CDR3 protein is CASSLARNGETQYF. The CDR3 DNA follows: TGCGCCAGCAGCTTGGCCCGTAACGGAGAGACCCAGTACTTC.